Each of the 24 T cell receptor beta chains below was sequenced from the same sample in a study of cytomegalovirus exposure and HLA in healthy donors. PCR primers comprised 60 Vbeta and 13 Jbeta primers. Sequencing used immunoSEQ multiplex PCR; TCRdb keeps in-frame clones, though not all of them. Among about 110,000 clones listed, 76% were seen once. Sequencing input: PBMCs. Source of these receptors: a woman in her forties or fifties in good health and CMV-seropositive.

The J gene is TRBJ2-3, the V gene TRBV7-2; D unresolved. Germline CDR1 SGHTA, CDR2 FQGNSA. Trimming cost V 3 bases and J 4 bases, with 11 bases left between them. The length of the CDR3 is 14 residues. In DNA form, the CDR3 reads TGTGCCAGCAGCTTGGGTAGCTACGCAGATACGCAGTATTTT. Translated: CASSLGSYADTQYF. The whole variable domain, remainder taken from reference TRBV7-2 and TRBJ2-3, is GAGVSQSPSNKVTEKGKDVELRCDPISGHTALYWYRQSLGQGLEFLIYFQGNSAPDKSGLPSDRFSAERTGGSVSTLTIQRTQQEDSAVYLCASSLGSYADTQYFGPGTRLTVL.

The chain employs TRBV7-9 and TRBJ2-2; 7 nucleotides match TRBD2. Per germline, CDR1 SEHNR and CDR2 FQNEAQ (reference sequence). This CDR3 is built from 15 residues. With V trimmed by 4 bases and J by 1 base, 3 bases remained unmatched. CDR3 DNA: TGTGCCAGCAGCTACGGGACTATGAACACCGGGGAGCTGTTTTTT. The encoded protein is CASSYGTMNTGELFF.

The chain is built from TRBV5-4 and TRBJ2-7, with 12 nucleotides matching TRBD2. Germline V lookup: CDR1 SGHNT, CDR2 YYREEE (reference sequence). CDR3 length equals 16 residues. V lost 4 bases and J lost 4; bases outside the gene matches: 9. CDR3 residues: CASSDQAGTSGYEQYF. The DNA for the CDR3 is TGTGCCAGCAGCGATCAGGCTGGGACTAGCGGGTACGAGCAGTACTTC.

A single count supports this clone. This chain uses TRBV7-2 with TRBJ1-1; TRBD1 agrees at 11 bases. The V gene's germline CDR1 is SGHTA and CDR2 FQGNSA. The V gene end was trimmed by 5 bases and the J gene end by 0 bases; junction bases not matched to a gene: 8. CDR3 size: 17 residues. CDR3 sequence reads: CASSARTGGTMNTEAFF. In nucleotides, the CDR3 is TGTGCCAGCAGCGCAAGGACAGGGGGCACAATGAACACTGAAGCTTTCTTT.

This sequence joins TRBV7-8 and TRBJ2-7; TRBD2 matches 8 bases. The CDR3 is 15 residues long. The trim removed 2 bases at V and 2 bases at J, leaving 5 bases unmatched. The germline V gene encodes CDR1 SGHVS and CDR2 FQNEAQ. The CDR3 DNA sequence: TGTGCCAGCAGCTTAAGGCTAGCGGGTCCCTACGAGCAGTACTTC. It specifies CASSLRLAGPYEQYF.

This chain's CDR3 is CASSTGTPVDTIYF. CDR3 in DNA: TGTGCCAGCAGCACTGGGACACCCGTGGACACCATATATTTT. The chain combines TRBV7-2 with TRBJ1-3; TRBD1 might be the D (6 bases). Germline CDR1 reads SGHTA; CDR2 reads FQGNSA. The CDR3 is 14 amino acids. V was cut by 5 bases and J by 8 bases, with 16 bases left in between.

The chain combines TRBV29-1 with TRBJ1-1; 8 bases line up with TRBD1. There are 11 residues in the CDR3. Trimming took 6 bases from V and 9 from J; bases not matched to a gene: 6. The germline gives CDR1 SQVTM, CDR2 ANQGSEA. The CDR3 loop reads CSVGGQGKAFF. In DNA form, the CDR3 reads TGCAGCGTGGGTGGACAGGGAAAAGCTTTCTTT.

Of note for this clone: A read error may produce the germline difference seen at one junction end. J is TRBJ2-3 and V is TRBV7-9, with 12 bases identical to TRBD2. This CDR3 comprises 18 residues. From germline, CDR1 is SEHNR and CDR2 FQNEAQ (reference sequence). The CDR3 is CSSSPKLRLAGATDTQYF. In nucleotides, the CDR3 is TGTTCCAGCAGCCCAAAATTAAGACTAGCGGGAGCCACAGATACGCAGTATTTT.

This chain connects TRBV19 to TRBJ2-5, with 7 nucleotides matching TRBD1. The CDR3 length is 13 residues. V lost 5 bases to trimming and J lost 4 bases; unmatched junction nucleotides: 4. Germline-derived CDR1 and CDR2 are LNHDA and SQIVND (reference sequence). The CDR3 DNA reads TGTGCCAGTAGTGAGACAGGGTCAGAGACCCAGTACTTC. Residues: CASSETGSETQYF.

The chain carries TRBV5-5 and TRBJ2-7; D unresolved. The ends were cut back, 4 bases at V and 3 bases at J, with 5 bases in the middle. Germline loops: CDR1 SGHKS, CDR2 YYEKEE (reference sequence). The CDR3 extends over 11 amino acids. The CDR3 region has the DNA TGTGCCAGCAGCCAATTCTACGAGCAGTACTTC. This encodes CASSQFYEQYF.

V is TRBV7-2 and J is TRBJ1-1; perhaps TRBD1 as D (5 bases). The CDR3 is 15 amino acids. Looked up from germline, CDR1 is SGHTA and CDR2 is FQGNSA. V was cut by 5 bases and J by 0 bases, with 13 bases left in between. CDR3 protein: CASSPQAGLNTEAFF. Written as DNA, the CDR3 is TGTGCCAGCAGCCCCCAGGCGGGGCTGAACACTGAAGCTTTCTTT.

The V gene is TRBV5-1, the J gene TRBJ2-5; 8 bases are shared with TRBD1. The J call may be wrong; the DNA end is better matched by TRBJ2-7. Looked up from germline, CDR1 is SGHRS and CDR2 is YFSETQ. The length of the CDR3 is 16 residues. The CDR3 here is CASSPSGQGFSYEQYF. CDR3 nucleotide sequence: TGCGCCAGCAGCCCATCTGGACAGGGATTCTCCTACGAGCAGTACTTC.

The chain has TRBV6-1 and TRBJ1-5; D gene unclear. The germline CDR1 and CDR2 sequences are MNHNS and SASEGT. Trimming removed 6 bases at V and 0 bases at J, with 6 bases between. The CDR3 loop spans 13 amino acids. The CDR3 DNA sequence: TGTGCCAGCAGCGCCTATAGCAATCAGCCCCAGCATTTT. It translates to CASSAYSNQPQHF.

CDR3 DNA: TGTGCCAGCAGCCCCAGTGGTACTTTGGCCCGGCGGGAGTATTTT. Its protein product is CASSPSGTLARREYF. The rearrangement joins TRBV7-2 to TRBJ2-3; a weak D match, TRBD2 (5 bases). The CDR3 is made up of 15 amino acids. Per germline, CDR1 SGHTA and CDR2 FQGNSA. Trimming left V 5 bases short and J 13 bases short, with 25 bases between.

The chain recombines TRBV6-1 with TRBJ2-3; no definite D call. Germline V gene data show CDR1 as MNHNS and CDR2 as SASEGT. This CDR3 has 16 residues. The ends were cut back, 4 bases at V and 1 base at J, with 15 bases in the middle. The CDR3 nucleotides are TGTGCCAGCAGTGTAATCGGGTTGAGCGGCACAGATACGCAGTATTTT. Translated, it gives CASSVIGLSGTDTQYF.

This clone has a single count. J is TRBJ2-6 and V is TRBV2, with a weak D call TRBD2 (5 bases). V lost 4 bases and J 12 bases, leaving 13 bases between the germline ends. This CDR3 has 13 amino acids. Germline V gene data show CDR1 as SNHLY and CDR2 as FYNNEI. DNA for the CDR3: TGTGCCAGCAGTGTGGGCGGGTTGTCCGTCCTGACTTTC. This codes for CASSVGGLSVLTF.

This clone was seen only once. The J gene is TRBJ2-5, the V gene TRBV27; tentatively, D is TRBD2 (5 bases). Per germline, CDR1 MNHEY and CDR2 SMNVEV (reference sequence). CDR3 length equals 16 residues. Trimming cost V 5 bases and J 1 base, with 17 bases left between them. CDR3 protein: CASSQRWATSQETQYF. In DNA, the CDR3 is TGTGCCAGCAGTCAGCGGTGGGCCACCAGCCAAGAGACCCAGTACTTC.

J is TRBJ2-7 and V is TRBV2; TRBD2 aligns across 9 bases. This CDR3 contains 15 residues. The germline V gene encodes CDR1 SNHLY and CDR2 FYNNEI. The junction had 6 bases not matched to a gene; V was cut back by 3 bases and J by 3 bases. The chain's CDR3 is CASSDLAGGRYEQYF. The DNA of the CDR3 is TGTGCCAGCAGTGACCTCGCGGGAGGGCGCTACGAGCAGTACTTC.

V is TRBV5-1 and J is TRBJ2-5; 7 nucleotides match TRBD2. After removal of 4 bases from V and 5 bases from J, the junction contained 11 bases not matched to a gene. The CDR3 length is 15 residues. Per germline, CDR1 SGHRS and CDR2 YFSETQ. The CDR3 nucleotides are TGCGCCAGCAGCCGTCTAGCGGACCAAACGGAGACCCAGTACTTC. This codes for CASSRLADQTETQYF.

The chain has TRBV9 and TRBJ1-6; D unclear. CDR3 size: 15 residues. V dropped 3 bases and J dropped 0 bases, with 7 bases sitting between them. Germline-derived CDR1 and CDR2 are SGDLS and YYNGEE. CDR3 loop: CASSARDSYNSPLHF. Written as DNA, the CDR3 is TGTGCCAGCAGCGCACGGGACTCCTATAATTCACCCCTCCACTTT.

The V call is TRBV7-9, the J call TRBJ2-7, with D possibly being TRBD1 (5 bases). Germline values: CDR1 SEHNR, CDR2 FQNEAQ (reference sequence). Trimming stripped 0 bases from V and 2 bases from J, with 14 bases between. The CDR3 has 16 residues. CDR3 sequence reads: CASSLAQGTGTYEQYF. In DNA form, the CDR3 reads TGTGCCAGCAGCTTAGCCCAGGGAACTGGGACCTACGAGCAGTACTTC.

The chain carries TRBV23-1 and TRBJ2-3, with 7 bases identical to TRBD1. TRBV23-1 has ORF status, its function being uncertain. The CDR3 is 19 amino acids. The ends lost 0 bases at V and 1 base at J; junction bases unmatched: 13. The CDR3: CASSQSRGTAPTGTDTQYF. CDR3 sequence (DNA): TGCGCCAGCAGTCAATCGAGGGGGACAGCTCCGACTGGCACAGATACGCAGTATTTT.

There are a few counts of this clone. CDR3 coding DNA: TGCGCCAGCAGCGTGGACAGTGGGCAAGAGACCCAGTACTTC. Protein product: CASSVDSGQETQYF. This rearrangement joins TRBV5-1 to TRBJ2-5; possible D gene TRBD1, 6 bases. The V gene's germline CDR1 is SGHRS and CDR2 YFSETQ. CDR3 length equals 14 residues. V was trimmed by 4 bases and J by 2 bases, leaving 12 bases between them.

The rearrangement links TRBV2 to TRBJ1-4, with D possibly matching TRBD1 (6 bases). The CDR3 contains 16 residues. The germline gives CDR1 SNHLY, CDR2 FYNNEI. V lost 0 bases, J lost 8 bases, and 16 bases lay in between. CDR3 sequence reads: CASSEARAGGPEKLFF. For the CDR3, the DNA is TGTGCCAGCAGTGAAGCGCGAGCGGGGGGCCCGGAAAAACTGTTTTTT.